This TCR gamma chain was obtained from a study of gamma-delta chains in newborns, infants, children. The wider study: Microbial exposure reportedly drives polyclonal innate γδ T cell expansion after birth.

This clone was seen only a few times. The sample holds other DNA sequences that translate to the same CDR3. TCRdb re-analyzed the reads via CATT. The top ten clones hold 25% to 40% of a sample with 1,100 or so gamma-chain clones, about 2.2% of them seen once. Germline lookup yields CDR1 GITISATS and CDR2 ISYDGTV (reference sequence). The length of the CDR3 is 13 residues. After removal of 3 bases from V and 6 bases from J, the junction contained 8 bases not matched to a gene. The chain joins TRGV9 to TRGJ1 or TRGJ2. This clonotype originated in a child who was a newborn, infant or young child, either healthy, febrile or measles-vaccinated (not recorded which). The sequenced sample consisted of blood. The CDR3 DNA reads TGTGCCTTGTGGGAGCCCGGAGGTTATAAGAAACTCTTT. Amino acids: CALWEPGGYKKLF.